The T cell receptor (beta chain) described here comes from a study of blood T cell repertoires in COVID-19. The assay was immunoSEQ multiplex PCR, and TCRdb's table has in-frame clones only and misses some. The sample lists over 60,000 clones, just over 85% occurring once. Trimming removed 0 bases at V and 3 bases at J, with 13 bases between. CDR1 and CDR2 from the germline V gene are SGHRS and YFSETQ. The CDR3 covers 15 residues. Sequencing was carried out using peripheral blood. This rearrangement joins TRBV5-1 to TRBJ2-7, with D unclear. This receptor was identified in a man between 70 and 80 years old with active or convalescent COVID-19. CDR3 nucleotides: TGCGCCAGCAGCTTGGTCGGAGCCTTATACTACGAGCAGTACTTC. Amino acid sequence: CASSLVGALYYEQYF.